This T cell receptor beta chain was profiled in a study of blood T cell repertoires in COVID-19. As for the study in general: Researchers got acute and convalescent COVID-19 samples from the United States, Italy and Spain. PBMCs, B-cell-depleted T cells, or T cells provided the cDNA or gDNA that made up the material.

Germline assignment: CDR1 LGHNA and CDR2 YNFKEQ. CDR3 length equals 13 residues. The V and J ends lost 4 bases and 6 bases respectively, with 10 bases between them. Authors' processing steps: Nucleated cell number was recorded as an estimate derived from reference gene primer amplification. The repertoire was sequenced with immunoSEQ multiplex PCR; TCRdb's copy has only in-frame clones and lacks some. From that table come the V and J calls and clone size; the DNA was used to work out D and trimming. The data hold tens of thousands of clones, with around 81% observed a single time. Patients from Seattle were sampled longitudinally, starting during active infection.

Sequences were obtained from peripheral blood. This clonotype was obtained from a man at least 80 years old with COVID-19, enrolled during active disease. The rearrangement links TRBV4-2 to TRBJ1-5; D call uncertain. This CDR3 is CASSLSPGQPQHF. The CDR3 bases are TGTGCCAGCAGCCTATCCCCAGGTCAGCCCCAGCATTTT.